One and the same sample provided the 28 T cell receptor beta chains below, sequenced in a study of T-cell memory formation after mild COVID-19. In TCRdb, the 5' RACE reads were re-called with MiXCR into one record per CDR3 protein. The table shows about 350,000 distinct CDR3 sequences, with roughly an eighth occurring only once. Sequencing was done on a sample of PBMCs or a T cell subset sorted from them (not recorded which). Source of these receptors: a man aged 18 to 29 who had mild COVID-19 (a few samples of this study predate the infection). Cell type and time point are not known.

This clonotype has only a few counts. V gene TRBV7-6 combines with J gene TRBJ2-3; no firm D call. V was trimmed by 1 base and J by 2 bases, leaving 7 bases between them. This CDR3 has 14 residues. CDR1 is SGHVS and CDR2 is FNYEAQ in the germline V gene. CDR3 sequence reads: CASSLVEDTDTQYF. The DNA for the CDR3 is TGTGCCAGCAGCTTAGTAGAGGACACAGATACGCAGTATTTT.

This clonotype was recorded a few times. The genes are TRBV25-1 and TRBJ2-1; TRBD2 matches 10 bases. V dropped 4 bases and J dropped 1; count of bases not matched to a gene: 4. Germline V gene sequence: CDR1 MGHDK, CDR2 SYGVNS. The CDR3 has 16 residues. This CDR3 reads CASSASTSGSYNEQFF. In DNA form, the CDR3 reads TGTGCCAGCAGTGCCTCGACTAGCGGGTCCTACAATGAGCAGTTCTTC.

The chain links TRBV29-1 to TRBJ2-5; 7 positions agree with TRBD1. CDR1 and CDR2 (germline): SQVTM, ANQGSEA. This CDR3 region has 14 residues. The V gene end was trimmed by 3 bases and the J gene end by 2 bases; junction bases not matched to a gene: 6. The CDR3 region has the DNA TGCAGCGTTGACGCCCCGGGACAGCAAGAGACCCAGTACTTC. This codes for CSVDAPGQQETQYF.

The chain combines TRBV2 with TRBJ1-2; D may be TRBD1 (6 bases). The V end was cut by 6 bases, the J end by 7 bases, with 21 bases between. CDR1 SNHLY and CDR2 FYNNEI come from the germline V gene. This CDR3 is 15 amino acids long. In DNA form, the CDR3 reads TGTGCCAGCAGCTCCGGGTTCCCAGGGGTATCTGGCTACACCTTC. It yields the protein CASSSGFPGVSGYTF.

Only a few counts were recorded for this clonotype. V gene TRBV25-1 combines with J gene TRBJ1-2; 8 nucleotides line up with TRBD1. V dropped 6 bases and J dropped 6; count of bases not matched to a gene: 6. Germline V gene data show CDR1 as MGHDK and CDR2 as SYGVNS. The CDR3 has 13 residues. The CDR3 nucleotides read TGTGCCAGCAGACAGGGGGATTGGAATGGCTACACCTTC. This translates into CASRQGDWNGYTF.

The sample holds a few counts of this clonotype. The CDR3 is CASSSPGSAGQETQYF. The CDR3, as DNA: TGTGCCAGCAGTTCCCCAGGATCAGCGGGGCAAGAGACCCAGTACTTC. This sequence joins TRBV27 and TRBJ2-5; 7 nucleotides align to TRBD2. CDR1 is MNHEY, CDR2 SMNVEV, per germline (reference sequence). This CDR3 spans 16 amino acids. V shed 4 bases, J shed 2 bases, and the junction held 10 bases outside the gene matches.

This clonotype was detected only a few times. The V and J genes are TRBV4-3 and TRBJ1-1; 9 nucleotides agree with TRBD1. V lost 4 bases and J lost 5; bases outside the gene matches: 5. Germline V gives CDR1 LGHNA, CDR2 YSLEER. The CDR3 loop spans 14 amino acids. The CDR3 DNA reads TGCGCCAGCAGCCTCAACAGGGGGCCAACTGAAGCTTTCTTT. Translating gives CASSLNRGPTEAFF.

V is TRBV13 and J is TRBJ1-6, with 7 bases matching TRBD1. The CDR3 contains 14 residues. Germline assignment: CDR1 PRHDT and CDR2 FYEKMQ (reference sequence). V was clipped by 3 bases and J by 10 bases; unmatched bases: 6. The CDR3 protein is CASSLQTGSSPLHF. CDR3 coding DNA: TGTGCCAGCAGCTTGCAGACAGGGTCCTCACCCCTCCACTTT.

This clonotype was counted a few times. This chain's CDR3 is CASSYGRKGGVYGEKLFF. The CDR3 DNA reads TGTGCCAGCAGTTACGGTAGAAAGGGGGGCGTGTATGGTGAAAAACTGTTTTTT. The J gene is TRBJ1-4, the V gene TRBV6-5; D is perhaps TRBD1 (6 bases). Trimming shortened V by 2 bases and J by 7 bases, and 23 bases separated the two germline ends. This CDR3 has 18 residues. Looked up from germline, CDR1 is MNHEY and CDR2 is SVGAGI.

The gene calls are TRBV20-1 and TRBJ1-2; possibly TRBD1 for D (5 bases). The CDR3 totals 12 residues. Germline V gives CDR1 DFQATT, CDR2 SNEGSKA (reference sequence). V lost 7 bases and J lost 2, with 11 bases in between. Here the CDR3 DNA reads TGCAGTGGGAGTGAGGGGAACTATGGCTACACCTTC. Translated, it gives CSGSEGNYGYTF.

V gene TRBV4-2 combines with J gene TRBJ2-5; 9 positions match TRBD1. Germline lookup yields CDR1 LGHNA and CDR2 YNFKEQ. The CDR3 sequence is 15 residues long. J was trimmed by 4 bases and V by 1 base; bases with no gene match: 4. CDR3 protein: CASSQGTGEGETQYF. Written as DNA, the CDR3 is TGTGCCAGCAGCCAAGGGACAGGGGAGGGAGAGACCCAGTACTTC.

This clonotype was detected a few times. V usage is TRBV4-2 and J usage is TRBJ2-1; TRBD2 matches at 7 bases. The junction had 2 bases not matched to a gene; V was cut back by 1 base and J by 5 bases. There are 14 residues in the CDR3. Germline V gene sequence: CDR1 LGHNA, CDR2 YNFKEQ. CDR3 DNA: TGTGCCAGCAGCCAAGGGCGGGGGAACAATGAGCAGTTCTTC. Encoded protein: CASSQGRGNNEQFF.

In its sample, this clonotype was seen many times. CDR3 protein: CASSQETQRGAGTQYF. CDR3 sequence (DNA): TGCGCCAGCAGCCAAGAAACCCAGCGGGGGGCGGGTACGCAGTATTTT. The V gene is TRBV4-1, the J gene TRBJ2-3; 9 nucleotides agree with TRBD2. J gave up 8 bases and V 0 bases, and 9 bases lay outside the gene matches. Germline assignment: CDR1 MGHRA and CDR2 YSYEKL. The CDR3 loop spans 16 amino acids.

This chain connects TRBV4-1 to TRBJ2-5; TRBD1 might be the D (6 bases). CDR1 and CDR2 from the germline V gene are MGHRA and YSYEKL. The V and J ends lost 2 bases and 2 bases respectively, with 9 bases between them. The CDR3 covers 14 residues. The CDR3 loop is CASSQTTGQETQYF. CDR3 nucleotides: TGCGCCAGCAGCCAAACGACAGGTCAAGAGACCCAGTACTTC.

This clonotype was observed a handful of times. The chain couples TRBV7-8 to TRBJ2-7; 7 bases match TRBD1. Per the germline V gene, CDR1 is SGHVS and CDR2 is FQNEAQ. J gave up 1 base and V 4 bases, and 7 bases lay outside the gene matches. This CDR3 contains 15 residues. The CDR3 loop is CASSYLTGTSYEQYF. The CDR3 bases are TGTGCCAGCAGCTATTTGACAGGGACATCCTACGAGCAGTACTTC.

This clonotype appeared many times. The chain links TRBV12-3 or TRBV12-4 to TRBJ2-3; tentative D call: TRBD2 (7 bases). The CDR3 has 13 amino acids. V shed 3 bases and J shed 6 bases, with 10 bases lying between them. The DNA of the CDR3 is TGTGCCAGCAGTTTGGGGGGGCGGGATACGCAGTATTTT. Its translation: CASSLGGRDTQYF.

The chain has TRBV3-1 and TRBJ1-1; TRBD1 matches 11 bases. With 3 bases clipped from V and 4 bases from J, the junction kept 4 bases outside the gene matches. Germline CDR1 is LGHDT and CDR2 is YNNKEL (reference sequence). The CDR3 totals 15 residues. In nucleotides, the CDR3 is TGTGCCAGCAGCCATACCGGGACAGGGGGCACTGAAGCTTTCTTT. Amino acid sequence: CASSHTGTGGTEAFF.

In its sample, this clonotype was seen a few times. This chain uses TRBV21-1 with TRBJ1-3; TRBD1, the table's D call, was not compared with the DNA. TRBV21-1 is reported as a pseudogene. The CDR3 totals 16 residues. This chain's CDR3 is CATLGHRPSSGNTIYF. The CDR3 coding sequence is TGTGCCACCCTAGGACATCGACCGAGCTCTGGAAACACCATATATTTT.

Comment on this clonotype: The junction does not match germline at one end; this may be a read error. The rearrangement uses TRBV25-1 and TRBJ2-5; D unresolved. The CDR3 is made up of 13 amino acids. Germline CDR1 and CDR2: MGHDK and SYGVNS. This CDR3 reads CASSGAPMETKYF. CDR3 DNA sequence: TGTGCCAGCAGTGGGGCACCGATGGAGACCAAGTACTTC.

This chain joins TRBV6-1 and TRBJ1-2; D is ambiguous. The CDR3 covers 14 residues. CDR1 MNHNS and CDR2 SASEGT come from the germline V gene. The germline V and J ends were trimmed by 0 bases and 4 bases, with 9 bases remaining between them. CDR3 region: CASSEAGSIYGYTF. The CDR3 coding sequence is TGTGCCAGCAGTGAAGCGGGTTCAATCTATGGCTACACCTTC.

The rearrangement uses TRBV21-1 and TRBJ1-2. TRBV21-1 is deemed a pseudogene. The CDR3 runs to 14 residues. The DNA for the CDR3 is TGTGCCAGCAGCGCCAGCTCAGATTTCTATGGCTACACCTTC. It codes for CASSASSDFYGYTF.

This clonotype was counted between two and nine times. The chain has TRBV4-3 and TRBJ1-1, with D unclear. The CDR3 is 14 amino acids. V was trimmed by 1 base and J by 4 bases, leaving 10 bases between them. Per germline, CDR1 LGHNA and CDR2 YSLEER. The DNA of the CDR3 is TGCGCCAGCAGCCAAGGGCCTCGGGGCACTGAAGCTTTCTTT. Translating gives CASSQGPRGTEAFF.

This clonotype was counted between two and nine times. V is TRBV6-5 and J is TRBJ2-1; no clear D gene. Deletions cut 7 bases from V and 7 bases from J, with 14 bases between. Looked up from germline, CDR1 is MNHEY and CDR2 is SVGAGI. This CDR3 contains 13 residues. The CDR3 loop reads CASIDGPKNEQFF. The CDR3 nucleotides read TGTGCCAGCATTGACGGCCCGAAAAATGAGCAGTTCTTC.

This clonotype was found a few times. Written as DNA, the CDR3 is TGCAGTGCTCTCCTCAATGGCGGGGGCTACAATGAGCAGTTCTTC. Protein sequence: CSALLNGGGYNEQFF. The V call is TRBV20-1, the J call TRBJ2-1, with 7 bases matching TRBD2. This CDR3 has 15 amino acids. Germline V lookup: CDR1 DFQATT, CDR2 SNEGSKA (reference sequence). V was pared by 5 bases and J by 3 bases, with 10 bases of the junction left unmatched.

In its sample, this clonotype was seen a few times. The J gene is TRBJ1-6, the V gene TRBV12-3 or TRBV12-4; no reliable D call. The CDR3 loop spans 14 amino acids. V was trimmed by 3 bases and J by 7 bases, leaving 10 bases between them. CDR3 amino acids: CASSFDGENSPLHF. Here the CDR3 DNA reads TGTGCCAGCAGTTTCGACGGTGAGAATTCACCCCTCCACTTT.

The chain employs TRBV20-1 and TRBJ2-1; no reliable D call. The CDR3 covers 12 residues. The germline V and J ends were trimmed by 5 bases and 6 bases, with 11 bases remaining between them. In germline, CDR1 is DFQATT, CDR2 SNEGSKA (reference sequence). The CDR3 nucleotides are TGCAGTGCTTCAGACGAGTTCAATGAGCAGTTCTTC. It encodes CSASDEFNEQFF.

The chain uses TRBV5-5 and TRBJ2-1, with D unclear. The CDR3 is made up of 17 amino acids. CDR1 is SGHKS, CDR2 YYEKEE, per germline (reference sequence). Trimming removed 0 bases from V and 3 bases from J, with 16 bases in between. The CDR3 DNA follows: TGTGCCAGCAGCTTGGCCCGAACAACCAAGCTCTACAATGAGCAGTTCTTC. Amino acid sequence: CASSLARTTKLYNEQFF. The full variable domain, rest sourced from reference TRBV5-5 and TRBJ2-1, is DAGVTQSPTHLIKTRGQQVTLRCSPISGHKSVSWYQQVLGQGPQFIFQYYEKEERGRGNFPDRFSARQFPNYSSELNVNALLLGDSALYLCASSLARTTKLYNEQFFGPGTRLTVL.

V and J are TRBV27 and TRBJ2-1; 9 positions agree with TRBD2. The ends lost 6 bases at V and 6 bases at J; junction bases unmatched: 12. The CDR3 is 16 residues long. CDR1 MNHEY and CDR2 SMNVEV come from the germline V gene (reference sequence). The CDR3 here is CASSPAGGLSFNEQFF. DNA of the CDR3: TGTGCCAGCAGCCCCGCGGGGGGGCTTTCGTTCAATGAGCAGTTCTTC.